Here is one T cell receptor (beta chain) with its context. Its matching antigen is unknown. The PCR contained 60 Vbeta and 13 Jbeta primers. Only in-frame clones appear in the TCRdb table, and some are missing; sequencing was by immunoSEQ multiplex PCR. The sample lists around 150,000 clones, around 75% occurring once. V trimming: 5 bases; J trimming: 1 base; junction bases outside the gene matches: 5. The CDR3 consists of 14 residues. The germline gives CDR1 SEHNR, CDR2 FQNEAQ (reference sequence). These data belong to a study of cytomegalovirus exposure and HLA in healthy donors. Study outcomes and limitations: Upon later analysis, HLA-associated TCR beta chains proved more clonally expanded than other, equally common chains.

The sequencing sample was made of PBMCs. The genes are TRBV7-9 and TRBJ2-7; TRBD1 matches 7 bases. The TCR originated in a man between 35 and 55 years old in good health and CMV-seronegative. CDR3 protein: CASSKWDRSYEQYF. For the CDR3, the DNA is TGTGCCAGCAGCAAGTGGGACAGATCCTACGAGCAGTACTTC.